A selection of T cell receptor beta chains follows, all from one sample in a study of blood T cell repertoires in COVID-19. Data came from immunoSEQ multiplex PCR; TCRdb stores just in-frame clones and leaves some out. The repertoire holds just over 250,000 clones, with 75% to 95% as singletons. Sequencing input: peripheral blood. The receptors come from a person aged 18 to 35 with COVID-19, enrolled during active disease. The CDR3 runs from the conserved cysteine through the conserved F or W. The D gene is left open where the match is weak. Clone size is stated in some rows and not others, as once, few, many or a class when expanded.

clone size	J gene	V gene	D gene	CDR3 DNA	CDR3 protein
-	TRBJ1-4	TRBV30	-	TGTGCCTGGTGCCCCCGAGGGAGGGCTAATGAAAAACTGTTTTTT	CAWCPRGRANEKLFF
-	TRBJ2-7	TRBV5-1	-	TGCGCCAGCAGACCTCTAGCGTCCGCGGCCTCTTACGAGCAGTACTTC	CASRPLASAASYEQYF
-	TRBJ2-7	TRBV11-2	-	TGTGCCAGCAGCTTAGATCAGGGGTACGAGCAGTACTTC	CASSLDQGYEQYF
-	TRBJ1-1	TRBV2	-	TGTGCCAGCAAGAGGCGACCCGAGAACACTGAAGCTTTCTTT	CASKRRPENTEAFF
-	TRBJ1-5	TRBV24-1	-	TGTGCCACCAGTGACCTGGGCTTCAATCAGCCCCAGCATTTT	CATSDLGFNQPQHF
-	TRBJ1-2	TRBV5-5	TRBD1	TGTGCCAGCAGCTTGGGACCCGGGACAGGGGGTGACTATGGCTACACCTTC	CASSLGPGTGGDYGYTF
-	TRBJ2-5	TRBV9	-	TGTGCCAGCAGCGTAGTCGGGAGCCAGGCAGAGACCCAGTACTTC	CASSVVGSQAETQYF
-	TRBJ2-2	TRBV11-2	-	TGTGCCAGCAGGGCTACCCTAGCGAGAAACACCGGGGAGCTGTTTTTT	CASRATLARNTGELFF
-	TRBJ1-1	TRBV5-4	-	TGTGCCAGCAGCTTGGATACGGACACTGAAGCTTTCTTT	CASSLDTDTEAFF
-	TRBJ1-2	TRBV5-5	TRBD1	TGTGCCAGCAGCAAGGACAGGGGAGGCTATGGCTACACCTTC	CASSKDRGGYGYTF
-	TRBJ2-7	TRBV27	TRBD2	TGTGCCAGCAGTTTACGACTAGCGGGGGCCGACGAGCAGTACTTC	CASSLRLAGADEQYF
-	TRBJ2-3	TRBV4-2	TRBD1	TGTGCCAGCAGCGGGACAGGTCGCACAGATACGCAGTATTTT	CASSGTGRTDTQYF
-	TRBJ2-3	TRBV9	-	TGTGCCAGCAGCGCCAGGGGAAGCACAGATACGCAGTATTTT	CASSARGSTDTQYF
-	TRBJ1-2	TRBV6-6	TRBD1	TGTGCCAGCAGTTTCGACAGGGGCGGATCTTCCTATGGCTACACCTTC	CASSFDRGGSSYGYTF
-	TRBJ1-2	TRBV19	TRBD1	TGTGCCAGTAGTCCGACAGGGGATGGCTACACCTTC	CASSPTGDGYTF
-	TRBJ2-1	TRBV19	TRBD1	TGTGCCAGTAGTGCAACGACAGGGGGCAATGAGCAGTTCTTC	CASSATTGGNEQFF
-	TRBJ1-2	TRBV19	-	TGTGCCAGTATGGGCGGGAGCTATGGCTACACCTTC	CASMGGSYGYTF
-	TRBJ1-3	TRBV5-6	-	TGTGCCAGCAGCTTGTTTGGCGGCTCTGGAAACACCATATATTTT	CASSLFGGSGNTIYF
-	TRBJ1-2	TRBV11-2	-	TGTGCCAGCAGCTCAACGACAGCCCATGGGATCGGCTACACCTTC	CASSSTTAHGIGYTF
-	TRBJ1-1	TRBV6-2/TRBV6-3	-	TGTGCCAGCAGTTCTGAGGCCCTGAACACTGAAGCTTTCTTT	CASSSEALNTEAFF
-	TRBJ1-2	TRBV4-1	-	TGCGCCAGCAGCCTCGGACAAGGTAACTATGGCTACACCTTC	CASSLGQGNYGYTF
-	TRBJ2-3	TRBV7-2	TRBD2	TGTGCCAGCAGCTCGCTAGCGGGGACAGATACGCAGTATTTT	CASSSLAGTDTQYF
-	TRBJ1-4	TRBV11-2	TRBD1	TGTGCCAGCAGCTCTAGACAGGGCTTTAATGAAAAACTGTTTTTT	CASSSRQGFNEKLFF
-	TRBJ2-1	TRBV6-5	TRBD1	TGTGCCAGCAGTTACGCGACAGGGTACGTCCACAATGAGCAGTTCTTC	CASSYATGYVHNEQFF
-	TRBJ1-6	TRBV2	-	TGTGCCAGCACGGGGGTCGGGAATTCACCCCTCCACTTT	CASTGVGNSPLHF
few	TRBJ2-7	TRBV29-1	-	TGCAGCGTTTACACCGGACAGAGGCCCTCCGAGCAGTACTTC	CSVYTGQRPSEQYF
-	TRBJ2-3	TRBV3-1/TRBV3-2	TRBD2	TGTGCCAGCAGCTCCGGGACTAGCGGGGGGTTGAGCACAGATACGCAGTATTTT	CASSSGTSGGLSTDTQYF
-	TRBJ2-2	TRBV6-5	-	TGTGCCAGCAGTTACCTTTCTAGCGCCACCGGGGAGCTGTTTTTT	CASSYLSSATGELFF
-	TRBJ2-1	TRBV2	TRBD2	TGTGCCAGCAGAGCATTAGCGGGGGGGGATGAGCAGTTCTTC	CASRALAGGDEQFF
few	TRBJ1-6	TRBV6-6	-	TGTGCCAGCAGTTACTCCGAGTTAGATTCACCCCTCCACTTT	CASSYSELDSPLHF
-	TRBJ1-2	TRBV5-6	TRBD1	TGTGCCAGCAGGGGGGACAGCCACTATGGCTACACCTTC	CASRGDSHYGYTF
once	TRBJ2-3	TRBV25-1	TRBD1	TGTGCCAGCAGTGAACTGGACAGGGATACGCAGTATTTT	CASSELDRDTQYF
-	TRBJ2-6	TRBV24-1	-	TGTGCCACCAGTGGCCCCCCCGGACAGTCCCTCTCTGGGGCCAACGTCCTGACTTTC	CATSGPPGQSLSGANVLTF
-	TRBJ2-1	TRBV19	TRBD2	TGTGCCAGTAGTATCGGGACTAGCGGGAGTGATGAGCAGTTCTTC	CASSIGTSGSDEQFF
-	TRBJ2-1	TRBV11-2	-	TGTGCCAGCAGTCACGATCCGGGTAAAGAGCAGTTCTTC	CASSHDPGKEQFF
-	TRBJ2-2	TRBV9	TRBD2	TGTGCCAGCAGCGTAGTGGGGACTAGCGGGAGTATCGGGGAGCTGTTTTTT	CASSVVGTSGSIGELFF
-	TRBJ1-1	TRBV6-4	-	TGTGCCAGCAGTGACTCGCCCGTCACTAACACTGAAGCTTTCTTT	CASSDSPVTNTEAFF
-	TRBJ2-1	TRBV30	TRBD2	TGTGCCGCCGGGACTAGCGGGAAGAATGAGCAGTTCTTC	CAAGTSGKNEQFF
-	TRBJ2-1	TRBV29-1	-	TGCAGCGTTCAATTCACCTACAATGAGCAGTTCTTC	CSVQFTYNEQFF
-	TRBJ2-7	TRBV5-4	-	TGTGCCAGCAGCCAGAAGGGGTCCCTGGGGCAGTACTTC	CASSQKGSLGQYF
-	TRBJ1-2	TRBV6-2/TRBV6-3	-	TGTGCCAGCAGTTACCGTCGCGGGTCGGGGAGATCTCGCTACACCTTC	CASSYRRGSGRSRYTF
-	TRBJ2-7	TRBV11-2	TRBD2	TGTGCCAGCAGCTTATCTAGCGGGAGGGCCTACGAGCAGTACTTC	CASSLSSGRAYEQYF
-	TRBJ1-5	TRBV19	-	TGTGCCAGTAGTATGGGGTCAGGGCTCAATCAGCCCCAGCATTTT	CASSMGSGLNQPQHF
-	TRBJ2-2	TRBV5-1	-	TGCGCCAGCAGCTTGGTGGCCCTAGTCCTTGGCGGGGAGCTGTTTTTT	CASSLVALVLGGELFF
-	TRBJ2-7	TRBV28	-	TGTGCCAGCAGCGTCCCCGCGGGGCGTCCCTACGAGCAGTACTTC	CASSVPAGRPYEQYF
-	TRBJ2-3	TRBV9	TRBD2	TGTGCCAGCAGCTATGTAGCGGGCACTAGCACAGATACGCAGTATTTT	CASSYVAGTSTDTQYF
once	TRBJ1-1	TRBV18	TRBD1	TGTGCCAGCTCATTGCGCAGGGGGCAGAACACTGAAGCTTTCTTT	CASSLRRGQNTEAFF
-	TRBJ2-1	TRBV5-1	TRBD2	TGCGCCAGCAGCTCCGGGAGGACCGGCGGGGATGAGCAGTTCTTC	CASSSGRTGGDEQFF
-	TRBJ2-3	TRBV28	TRBD1	TGTGCCAGCAGCTCACCGGGACAGGGGGCGCGGACGCAGTATTTT	CASSSPGQGARTQYF
-	TRBJ2-5	TRBV7-9	-	TGTGCCAGCACCACTACCCTAACAGGGACCGACCGAGAGACCCAGTACTTC	CASTTTLTGTDRETQYF
-	TRBJ2-7	TRBV5-1	-	TGCGCCAGCAGCGACGGGACTTACCCTTTCGAGCAGTACTTC	CASSDGTYPFEQYF